This paragraph reports one TCR beta chain. As to treatment: some 20 received Ad26.COV2.S at low or high dose, single or two shots; about five received placebo; per-sample allocation not given. Sampling took place 63 days after the first vaccine or placebo injection. Its platform was an Ad26 vector, and its expressed antigen was Wuhan-strain SARS-CoV-2 spike. V lost 5 bases to trimming and J lost 0 bases, with 7 bases between them. The V gene's germline CDR1 is LNHDA and CDR2 SQIVND (reference sequence). This CDR3 contains 13 residues. Profiled with immunoSEQ multiplex PCR; TCRdb holds only in-frame clones, not every one. This sample has 400,000 to 500,000 clones, with roughly nine tenths found just once. The data stem from a study of Ad26.COV2.S vaccination and SARS-CoV-2 variants.

The sample was peripheral blood, taken in a trial of Ad26.COV2.S vaccine versus placebo. The chain employs TRBV19 and TRBJ1-1; D is uncertain. The receptor's source is a person between 18 and 65 years old who received the Ad26.COV2.S COVID-19 vaccine or a placebo. CDR3 coding DNA: TGTGCCAGTAGTCGAGTAGTGAACACTGAAGCTTTCTTT. Translation gives CASSRVVNTEAFF. The complete variable domain, with remaining parts taken from reference TRBV19 and TRBJ1-1, reads DGGITQSPKYLFRKEGQNVTLSCEQNLNHDAMYWYRQDPGQGLRLIYYSQIVNDFQKGDIAEGYSVSREKKESFPLTVTSAQKNPTAFYLCASSRVVNTEAFFGQGTRLTVV.